These T cell receptor beta chains were read from a single sample in a study of Graves' ophthalmopathy and Graves' hyperthyroidism. MiXCR, applied by TCRdb to the multiplex PCR reads, yields one record per CDR3 protein. The sample includes 200,000 to 250,000 distinct CDR3 sequences, around 45% of them seen just once. Sequencing was performed on peripheral blood. The receptors here all came from an adult man with Graves' ophthalmopathy. CDR3s include the opening cysteine and the closing phenylalanine or tryptophan. A D gene is named only where the DNA matches it firmly. The listing skips clone size in some rows; elsewhere it reads once, few, many or a size class.

clone_size	j_call	d_call	v_call	cdr3_aa	cdr3_nt
.	TRBJ2-5	.	TRBV10-3	CAISRRQEYQETQYF	TGTGCCATCAGTCGTCGACAGGAGTACCAAGAGACCCAGTACTTC
.	TRBJ2-2	.	TRBV24-1	CATSDTDIGELFF	TGTGCCACCAGTGATACGGACATCGGGGAGCTGTTTTTT
.	TRBJ1-2	.	TRBV20-1	CSAGTLLNYGYTF	TGCAGTGCCGGGACACTATTAAACTATGGCTACACCTTC
.	TRBJ1-4	.	TRBV7-9	CASTVQGTNEKLFF	TGTGCCAGCACCGTTCAAGGGACTAATGAAAAACTGTTTTTT
.	TRBJ2-1	.	TRBV29-1	CSVEDLTEQFF	TGCAGCGTTGAAGATCTGACTGAGCAGTTCTTC
.	TRBJ2-7	.	TRBV19	CASSVDTSYEQYF	TGTGCCAGTAGTGTCGACACCTCCTACGAGCAGTACTTC
.	TRBJ1-3	.	TRBV20-1	CSASPVSGNTIYF	TGCAGTGCTAGCCCCGTTTCAGGAAACACCATATATTTT
.	TRBJ2-7	TRBD2	TRBV7-2	CASSLASGPISYEQYF	TGTGCCAGCAGCTTAGCTAGCGGGCCGATCTCCTACGAGCAGTACTTC
many	TRBJ1-2	.	TRBV29-1	CSVDSGLGGYTF	TGCAGCGTTGATTCCGGCCTGGGGGGCTACACCTTC
.	TRBJ2-7	.	TRBV2	CASSFNEQHF	TGTGCCAGCAGTTTCAACGAGCAGCACTTC
few	TRBJ2-5	TRBD1	TRBV9	CASSQEGQGLDQETQYF	TGTGCCAGCAGCCAAGAGGGACAGGGCTTGGACCAAGAGACCCAGTACTTC
.	TRBJ1-1	.	TRBV5-8	CASSPQKRTEAFF	TGTGCCAGCAGCCCACAGAAGAGAACTGAAGCTTTCTTT
.	TRBJ1-1	.	TRBV20-1	CSARWVEDSNTEAFF	TGCAGTGCTAGATGGGTGGAGGACTCGAACACTGAAGCTTTCTTT
.	TRBJ1-3	TRBD1	TRBV7-3	CASSLRRGLRNTIYF	TGTGCCAGCAGCTTAAGGAGGGGGCTCCGGAACACCATATATTTT
.	TRBJ2-7	TRBD1	TRBV7-3	CASSLTGTGANEQYF	TGTGCCAGCAGCTTAACCGGGACAGGGGCCAACGAGCAGTACTTC
.	TRBJ2-5	.	TRBV2	CASGRQQETQYF	TGTGCCAGCGGGAGACAGCAAGAGACCCAGTACTTC
.	TRBJ2-7	.	TRBV12-3/TRBV12-4	CASSLPSGGGGPYEQYF	TGTGCCAGCAGTTTACCCTCCGGGGGCGGGGGACCCTACGAGCAGTACTTC
few	TRBJ1-5	.	TRBV19	CARWGRNSNQPQHF	TGTGCCCGCTGGGGACGCAATAGCAATCAGCCCCAGCATTTT
.	TRBJ1-4	.	TRBV4-1	CASSQTRSNEKLFF	TGCGCCAGCAGCCAAACTAGAAGTAATGAAAAACTGTTTTTT
once	TRBJ1-4	.	TRBV12-3/TRBV12-4	CASSNLWGMEKLFF	TGTGCCAGCAGCAACCTCTGGGGAATGGAAAAACTGTTTTTT
.	TRBJ2-2	TRBD1	TRBV20-1	CSARDRANTGELFF	TGCAGTGCTAGGGACAGGGCTAACACCGGGGAGCTGTTTTTT
.	TRBJ2-7	TRBD2	TRBV6-5	CASRAGTSGSNEQYF	TGTGCCAGCAGGGCCGGGACTAGCGGGAGTAACGAGCAGTACTTC
few	TRBJ1-6	TRBD1	TRBV7-9	CASSMGQGESPLHF	TGTGCCAGCTCCATGGGACAGGGAGAATCACCCCTCCACTTT
.	TRBJ1-1	.	TRBV7-9	CASRLMDSEGAFF	TGTGCCAGCAGACTTATGGACTCCGAAGGGGCTTTCTTT
.	TRBJ2-7	TRBD1	TRBV15	CATRTRTGGSYEQYF	TGTGCCACCAGGACACGGACAGGGGGCTCCTACGAGCAGTACTTC
few	TRBJ1-2	.	TRBV5-1	CASSLQDLDGYTF	TGCGCCAGCAGCTTGCAGGACTTAGATGGCTACACCTTC
.	TRBJ2-2	.	TRBV11-2	CASSLQTVNTGELFF	TGTGCCAGCAGCTTACAGACTGTGAACACCGGGGAGCTGTTTTTT
once	TRBJ2-7	TRBD2	TRBV5-1	CASSHSSGGIYEQYF	TGCGCCAGCAGCCACAGTAGCGGGGGCATCTACGAGCAGTACTTC
.	TRBJ1-5	TRBD1	TRBV3-1	CASSQGQGAMAQHF	TGTGCCAGCAGCCAGGGACAGGGGGCTATGGCCCAGCATTTT
.	TRBJ2-5	TRBD2	TRBV27	CASALAGNQETQYF	TGTGCCAGCGCCCTAGCGGGGAACCAAGAGACCCAGTACTTC
.	TRBJ2-7	TRBD2	TRBV3-1	CASSPSTGRWNEQYF	TGTGCCAGCTCACCTTCGACCGGGAGGTGGAACGAGCAGTACTTC
many	TRBJ2-5	.	TRBV7-6	CASSLDDQPWRTQYF	TGTGCCAGCAGCTTAGATGACCAACCATGGAGGACCCAGTACTTC
many	TRBJ2-5	TRBD2	TRBV20-1	CSAILANGETQYF	TGCAGTGCTATACTAGCGAATGGGGAGACCCAGTACTTC
few	TRBJ1-1	TRBD1	TRBV7-9	CASRGQGDTEAFF	TGTGCCAGCAGAGGACAGGGAGACACTGAAGCTTTCTTT
once	TRBJ1-2	.	TRBV6-5	CASSGARGDSDYGYTF	TGTGCCAGCAGCGGGGCTAGAGGGGACTCGGACTATGGCTACACCTTC
.	TRBJ1-4	.	TRBV12-3/TRBV12-4	CASSFRGAGEKLFF	TGTGCCAGCAGTTTTCGTGGGGCGGGGGAAAAACTGTTTTTT
.	TRBJ2-7	TRBD1	TRBV2	CASSADRGPYEQYF	TGTGCCAGCAGCGCCGACAGGGGGCCCTACGAGCAGTACTTC
.	TRBJ2-7	.	TRBV7-2	CASSLEDGTYEQYF	TGTGCCAGCAGCTTAGAGGACGGGACCTACGAGCAGTACTTC
few	TRBJ1-1	.	TRBV5-1	CASSLVATTEAFF	TGCGCCAGCAGCTTGGTAGCGACCACTGAAGCTTTCTTT
.	TRBJ1-3	.	TRBV6-1	CASSEFLSGNTIYF	TGTGCCAGCAGTGAATTTCTCTCTGGAAACACCATATATTTT
.	TRBJ2-5	.	TRBV13	CASSLSPTSETQYF	TGTGCCAGCAGCTTATCCCCAACCTCGGAGACCCAGTACTTC
many	TRBJ2-7	.	TRBV29-1	CSVRPELEGIEQYF	TGCAGCGTGCGGCCGGAATTGGAAGGGATTGAGCAGTACTTC
few	TRBJ1-2	TRBD1	TRBV5-4	CASSLDRGLEGYTF	TGTGCCAGCAGCTTGGACAGGGGGCTCGAGGGCTACACCTTC
.	TRBJ2-2	TRBD1	TRBV7-3	CASSLLDRANTGELFF	TGTGCCAGCAGCTTACTAGACAGGGCGAACACCGGGGAGCTGTTTTTT
.	TRBJ1-5	.	TRBV7-8	CASSLGNLNSNQPQHF	TGTGCCAGCAGCTTAGGAAATCTGAATAGCAATCAGCCCCAGCATTTT
many	TRBJ2-7	.	TRBV7-2	CASSFGQFKYF	TGTGCCAGCAGCTTTGGACAGTTCAAGTACTTC
.	TRBJ2-7	.	TRBV9	CASSLDVEQYF	TGCGCCAGCAGCTTAGACGTCGAGCAGTACTTC
.	TRBJ1-1	TRBD1	TRBV5-1	CASSYGQGSAFF	TGCGCCAGCAGCTACGGACAGGGTTCAGCTTTCTTT
.	TRBJ2-5	TRBD1	TRBV20-1	CSGSRQGMGIETQYF	TGCAGTGGATCTCGACAGGGTATGGGAATCGAGACCCAGTACTTC
many	TRBJ1-2	.	TRBV25-1	CASSEYVRGGWDGYTF	TGTGCCAGCAGTGAATATGTCAGGGGAGGCTGGGATGGCTACACCTTC
.	TRBJ2-3	.	TRBV19	CASSNGVIDTDTQYF	TGTGCCAGTAGTAACGGAGTTATCGACACAGATACGCAGTATTTT
.	TRBJ2-5	TRBD2	TRBV12-3/TRBV12-4	CASSFRLAGYPQETQYF	TGTGCCAGCAGTTTTAGACTAGCGGGGTACCCCCAAGAGACCCAGTACTTC
.	TRBJ2-7	TRBD2	TRBV6-1	CASSRLAGAGEQYF	TGTGCCAGCAGTAGACTAGCGGGGGCAGGCGAGCAGTACTTC
once	TRBJ2-2	TRBD1	TRBV29-1	CGVASGQGQAGELFF	TGCGGCGTTGCCTCGGGACAGGGTCAGGCCGGGGAGCTGTTTTTT
once	TRBJ1-1	.	TRBV25-1	CASSEKTTTVAGFDTEAFF	TGTGCCAGCAGTGAAAAAACTACAACGGTTGCGGGGTTCGACACTGAAGCTTTCTTT
.	TRBJ2-2	.	TRBV12-3/TRBV12-4	CASSQQGLNTGELFF	TGTGCCAGCAGCCAGCAGGGGCTGAACACCGGGGAGCTGTTTTTT